This T cell receptor (beta chain) is from a study of tumor-infiltrating lymphocytes in primary liver carcinoma. Germline V CDR1 and CDR2: MNHEY, SVGEGT. The CDR3 extends over 15 amino acids. This clonotype was recorded once. Its specificity is not known. A junction boundary mismatches the germline segment, possibly from a read error. Starting from roughly 0.5 ug of total RNA, TCR beta cDNA was produced with a primer in the constant region. It was through three nested multiplex PCR rounds of slightly modified ARM-PCR that TCR beta libraries arose. For around 9 cycles apiece, the opening two PCR rounds ran with TRBV1-TRBV30 forward primers and a C-beta reverse primer. TCRdb re-called the multiplex PCR reads through MiXCR, storing one row per CDR3 protein. The sample includes 90,000 to 140,000 distinct CDR3 sequences, roughly four fifths seen only once; the top ten take 15% to 20%. Whole-study results and caveats: For tumor-adjacent and tumor-blood pairs, overlap was less than that seen for tumor region pairs. About 8-25% of top clones, no more, were shared by all five regions.

The roughly 20-31 mg bulk tissue piece was not sorted before simultaneous RNA and DNA extraction. The receptor was isolated from a man aged 40-55 years with primary liver carcinoma and hepatitis B virus infection. The chain couples TRBV6-2 or TRBV6-3 to TRBJ2-1, with D possibly matching TRBD2 (6 bases). Sequencing was carried out using liver tumor tissue from sampling region 3. Sample subset: tumor region T3, left-lateral pole. The CDR3 spells CSSSTRRDSYNKQFF. The DNA of the CDR3 is TGTTCCAGCAGTACCCGAAGGGACTCATACAATAAGCAGTTCTTC.